This TCR beta chain appears in the sequencing data of a study of beta chain features in type 1 diabetes. Findings and caveats of the study: PCR might favor shorter templates, but any such skew would affect patients and controls equally.

The CDR3 extends over 15 amino acids. The ends were cut back, 3 bases at V and 0 bases at J, with 7 bases in the middle. The germline V gene encodes CDR1 SGHDT and CDR2 YYEEEE. Every bit of the isolated RNA underwent reverse transcription, so sequencing read expressed TCRB transcripts. Assay used: immunoSEQ multiplex PCR; TCRdb lists only in-frame clones, some missing. The table includes 200,000 to 250,000 clones, 27% detected once. About this clone: Its target is not known.

Averaging approximately 0.11 L, one heparinised blood draw was given by each donor. A sort by CD45RO/CCR7/CD25/CD127/CD95/CD27 yielded CD4+ naive, central memory, regulatory and stem cell-like memory cells. The sample was central memory CD4+ T cells from blood. The TCR originated in a man between 25 and 39 years old in good health. This chain connects TRBV5-6 to TRBJ2-6; D remains ambiguous. CDR3 nucleotides: TGTGCCAGCAGCTCCCTGGCCTCTGGGGCCAACGTCCTGACTTTC. Amino acids: CASSSLASGANVLTF.